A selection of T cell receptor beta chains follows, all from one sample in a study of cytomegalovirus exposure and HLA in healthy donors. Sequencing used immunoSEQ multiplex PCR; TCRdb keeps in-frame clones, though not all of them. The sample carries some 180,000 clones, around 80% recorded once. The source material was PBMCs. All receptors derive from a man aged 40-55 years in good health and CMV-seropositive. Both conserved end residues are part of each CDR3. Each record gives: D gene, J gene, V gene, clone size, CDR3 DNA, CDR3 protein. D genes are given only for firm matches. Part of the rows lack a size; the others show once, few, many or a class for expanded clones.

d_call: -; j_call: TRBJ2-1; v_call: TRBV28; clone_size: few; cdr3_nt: TGTGCCAGCAGTGGGGCAGGGGTCCGCAATGAGCAGTTCTTC; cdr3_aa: CASSGAGVRNEQFF
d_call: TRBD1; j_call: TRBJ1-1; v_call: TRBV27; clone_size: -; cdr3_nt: TGTGCCAGCAGTTTCCTTTTCCCGGGACAGGTGAACACTGAAGCTTTCTTT; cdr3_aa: CASSFLFPGQVNTEAFF
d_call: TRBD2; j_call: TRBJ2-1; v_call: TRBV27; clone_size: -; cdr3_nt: TGTGCCAGCATCGGCGGGAGGGCGGGGAATGAGCAGTTCTTC; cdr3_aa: CASIGGRAGNEQFF
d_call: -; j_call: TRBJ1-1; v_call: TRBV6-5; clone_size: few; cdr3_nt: TGTGCCAGCAGTCAAGATCGGGAGGCAGCTTTCTTT; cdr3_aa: CASSQDREAAFF
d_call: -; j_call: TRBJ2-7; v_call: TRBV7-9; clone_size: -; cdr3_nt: TGTGCCAGCAGCTTAAATGCAGGCTCCTACGAGCAGTACTTC; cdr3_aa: CASSLNAGSYEQYF
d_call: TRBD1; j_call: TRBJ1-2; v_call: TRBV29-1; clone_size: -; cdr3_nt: TGCAGCGCGTCAATATTGACAGGGAACGATGGCTACACCTTC; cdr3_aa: CSASILTGNDGYTF
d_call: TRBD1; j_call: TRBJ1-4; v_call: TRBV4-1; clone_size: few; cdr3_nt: TGCGCCAGCAGCCAAGAGAACAGGGGGCTAGAAAAACTGTTTTTT; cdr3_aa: CASSQENRGLEKLFF
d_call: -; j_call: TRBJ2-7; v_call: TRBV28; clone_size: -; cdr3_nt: TGTGCCAGCAGTTTTAGTAGCGGCACGTACACCTACGAGCAGTACTTC; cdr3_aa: CASSFSSGTYTYEQYF
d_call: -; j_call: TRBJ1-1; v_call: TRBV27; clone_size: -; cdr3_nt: TGTGCCAGCAGTTTATCGCGGTCTTCTAACGAAGCTTTCTTT; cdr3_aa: CASSLSRSSNEAFF
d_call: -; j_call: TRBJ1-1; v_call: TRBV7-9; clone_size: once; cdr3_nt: TGTGCCAGCAGCATAACAGGGTCATTGACTGAAGCTTTCTTT; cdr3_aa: CASSITGSLTEAFF
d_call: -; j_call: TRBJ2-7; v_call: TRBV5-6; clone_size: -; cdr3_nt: TGTGCCAGCAGCCCCCCTCCCCCCGTCTACGAGCAGTACTTC; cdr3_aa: CASSPPPPVYEQYF
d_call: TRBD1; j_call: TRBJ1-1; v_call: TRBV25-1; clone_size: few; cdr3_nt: TGTGCCAGCAGTCCGGGACAGGGGGAGATGAACACTGAAGCTTTCTTT; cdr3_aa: CASSPGQGEMNTEAFF
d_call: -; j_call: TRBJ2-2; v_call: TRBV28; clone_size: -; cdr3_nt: TGTGCCAGCAGTTTCCCCTCGAGGGGGATTGCCGGGGAGCTGTTTTTT; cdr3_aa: CASSFPSRGIAGELFF
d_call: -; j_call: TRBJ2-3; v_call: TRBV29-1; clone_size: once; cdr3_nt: TGCAGCGTTGAGACTAGCACAGATACGCAGTATTTT; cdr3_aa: CSVETSTDTQYF
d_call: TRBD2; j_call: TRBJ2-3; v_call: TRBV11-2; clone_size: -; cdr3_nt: TGTGCCAGCAGCCCGGGAGGAGATACGCAGTATTTT; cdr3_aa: CASSPGGDTQYF
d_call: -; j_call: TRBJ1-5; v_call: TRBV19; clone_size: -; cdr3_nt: TGTGCCAGTAGTGACAGGTATAGCAATCAGCCCCAGCATTTT; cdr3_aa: CASSDRYSNQPQHF
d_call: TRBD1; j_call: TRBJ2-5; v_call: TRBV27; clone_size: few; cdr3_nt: TGTGCCAGCAGGCAAACCCCACAGGGGTCCCTCCAAGAGACCCAGTACTTC; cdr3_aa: CASRQTPQGSLQETQYF
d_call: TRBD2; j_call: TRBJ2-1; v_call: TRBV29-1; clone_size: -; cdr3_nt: TGCAGCGTGGCGACTAGCGGGAGTTTGGGTCCTCTAGAGCAGTTCTTC; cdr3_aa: CSVATSGSLGPLEQFF
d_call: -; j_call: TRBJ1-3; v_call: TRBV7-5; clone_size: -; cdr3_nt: TGTGTCAGAAGCTTAATCAGGGAGGCTGGAAACACCATATATTTT; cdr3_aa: CVRSLIREAGNTIYF
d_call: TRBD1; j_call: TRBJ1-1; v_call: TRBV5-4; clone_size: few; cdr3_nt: TGTGCCAGCAGCTCCTCTCGGACAGGGAACACTGAAGCTTTCTTT; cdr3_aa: CASSSSRTGNTEAFF
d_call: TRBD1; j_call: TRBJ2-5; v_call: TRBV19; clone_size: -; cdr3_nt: TGTGCCAGTAGTGCCCCGGGACAGGGCTCGGAGACCCAGTACTTC; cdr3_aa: CASSAPGQGSETQYF
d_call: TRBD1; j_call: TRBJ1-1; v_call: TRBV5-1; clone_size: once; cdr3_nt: TGCGCCAGCAGCTCCGAGGGGGCTACTGAAGCTTTCTTT; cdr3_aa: CASSSEGATEAFF
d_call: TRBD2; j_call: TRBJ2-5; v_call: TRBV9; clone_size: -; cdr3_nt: TGTGCCAGCAGCCCAGGGACTAGCGGGAAAGAGACCCAGTACTTC; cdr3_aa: CASSPGTSGKETQYF
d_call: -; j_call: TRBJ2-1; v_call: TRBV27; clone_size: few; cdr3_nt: TGTGCCAGCAGTTTATCGAGTGAGGAGGGGCAGTTCTTC; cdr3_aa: CASSLSSEEGQFF
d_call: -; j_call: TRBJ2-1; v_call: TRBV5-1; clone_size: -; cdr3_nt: TGCGCCAGCAGCGTATCCGGGACACCTTACAATGAGCAGTTCTTC; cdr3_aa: CASSVSGTPYNEQFF
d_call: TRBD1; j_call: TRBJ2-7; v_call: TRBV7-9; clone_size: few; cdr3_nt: TGTGCCAGCAGACAATTGGGCAGGGGGTACGAGCAGTACTTC; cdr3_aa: CASRQLGRGYEQYF
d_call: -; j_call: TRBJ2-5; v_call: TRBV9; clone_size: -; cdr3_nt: TGTGCCAGCAGCGTTTCGGGTCATGAGACCCAGTACTTC; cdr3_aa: CASSVSGHETQYF
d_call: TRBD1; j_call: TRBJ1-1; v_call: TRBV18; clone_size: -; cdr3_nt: TGTGCCAGCTCCCCGACAGGGGTGAACACTGAAGCTTTCTTT; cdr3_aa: CASSPTGVNTEAFF
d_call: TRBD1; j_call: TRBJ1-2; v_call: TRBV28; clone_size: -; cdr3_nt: TGTGCCAGCAGTACACTACAGGGGGCCGACTATGGCTACACCTTC; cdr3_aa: CASSTLQGADYGYTF
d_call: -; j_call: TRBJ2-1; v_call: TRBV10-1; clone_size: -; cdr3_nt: TGCGCCAGCAGCCCCGGGACACCGACCTCTGAGCAGTTCTTC; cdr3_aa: CASSPGTPTSEQFF
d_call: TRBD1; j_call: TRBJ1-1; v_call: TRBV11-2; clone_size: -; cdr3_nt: TGTGCCAGCAGCTCCCGTCCGGGACAGGGTTTACTCTTGGTAACTGAAGCTTTCTTT; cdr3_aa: CASSSRPGQGLLLVTEAFF
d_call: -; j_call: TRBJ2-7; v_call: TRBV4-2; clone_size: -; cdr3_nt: TGTGCCAGCAGCGGAAGGGGGGGAGGGCCGGAAGAGCAGTACTTC; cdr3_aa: CASSGRGGGPEEQYF
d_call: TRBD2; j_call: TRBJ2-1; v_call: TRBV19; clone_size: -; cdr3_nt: TGTGCCAGTAGTATGAGAGGACTAGCGTCGAGCTCCTACAATGAGCAGTTCTTC; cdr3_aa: CASSMRGLASSSYNEQFF
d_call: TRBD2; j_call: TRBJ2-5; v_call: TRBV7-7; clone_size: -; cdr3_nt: TGTGCCAGCAGCTTCGGGGCCTTAGCGGGAGCGGATGAGACCCAGTACTTC; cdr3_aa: CASSFGALAGADETQYF
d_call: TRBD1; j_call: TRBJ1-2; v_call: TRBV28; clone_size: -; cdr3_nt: TGTGCCAGCAGTTTATCACAGGGGTTCTATGGCTACACCTTC; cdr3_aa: CASSLSQGFYGYTF
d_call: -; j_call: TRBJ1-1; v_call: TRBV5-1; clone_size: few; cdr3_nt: TGCGCCAGCTCGGGAGGGGACGGTGGCTCTGAGGCTTTCTTT; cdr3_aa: CASSGGDGGSEAFF
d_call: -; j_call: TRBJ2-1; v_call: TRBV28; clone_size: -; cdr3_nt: TGTGCCAGCAGCTCCCAAGGCGCGGTTGACTACAATGAGCAGTTCTTC; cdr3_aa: CASSSQGAVDYNEQFF
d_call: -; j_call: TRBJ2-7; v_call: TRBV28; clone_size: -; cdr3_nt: TGTGCCAGCAGTTTATTCGGTGGGGGGTACGAGCAGTACTTC; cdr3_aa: CASSLFGGGYEQYF
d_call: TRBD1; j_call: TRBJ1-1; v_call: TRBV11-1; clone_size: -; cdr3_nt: TGTGCCAGCAGCCTGGACAGGGACACTGAAGCTTTCTTT; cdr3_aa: CASSLDRDTEAFF
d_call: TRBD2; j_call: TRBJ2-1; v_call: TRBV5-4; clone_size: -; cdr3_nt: TGTGCCAGCAGTTCGACTAGCGGGAGACGCAATGAGCAGTTCTTC; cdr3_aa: CASSSTSGRRNEQFF
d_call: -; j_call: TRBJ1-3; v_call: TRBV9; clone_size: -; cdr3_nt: TGTGCCAGCAGCGAACAGGGCTCTGGAAACACCATATATTTT; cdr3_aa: CASSEQGSGNTIYF
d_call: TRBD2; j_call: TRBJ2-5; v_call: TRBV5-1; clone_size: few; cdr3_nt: TGCGCCAGCAGCGGGGGACTAGCGGGAGAGACCCAGTACTTC; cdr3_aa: CASSGGLAGETQYF
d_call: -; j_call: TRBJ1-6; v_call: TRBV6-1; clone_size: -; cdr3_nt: TGTGCCAGCAGTGCCTACAGGGCGGTACCCCTCCACTTT; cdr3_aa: CASSAYRAVPLHF
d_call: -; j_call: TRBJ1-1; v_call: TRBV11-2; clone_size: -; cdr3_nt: TGTGCCAGCAGCTTAATCTCGGCGGGGAACACTGAAGCTTTCTTT; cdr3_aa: CASSLISAGNTEAFF
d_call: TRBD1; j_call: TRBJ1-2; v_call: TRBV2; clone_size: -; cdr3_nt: TGTGCCAGCAGTGACGATCGACAGGGGAGTGATGGCTACACCTTC; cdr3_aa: CASSDDRQGSDGYTF
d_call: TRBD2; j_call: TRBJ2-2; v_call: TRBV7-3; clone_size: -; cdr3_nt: TGTGCCAGCAGTGTTAGCGGGGACACCGGGGAGCTGTTTTTT; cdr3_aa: CASSVSGDTGELFF
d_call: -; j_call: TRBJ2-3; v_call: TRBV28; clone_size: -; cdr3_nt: TGTGCCAGTATAGCGGAGGGAGGAAACACAGATACGCAGTATTTT; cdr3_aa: CASIAEGGNTDTQYF
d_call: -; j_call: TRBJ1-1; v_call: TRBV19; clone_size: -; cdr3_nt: TGTGCCAGTAGTGATACAGGGAACACTGAAGCTTTCTTT; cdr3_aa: CASSDTGNTEAFF
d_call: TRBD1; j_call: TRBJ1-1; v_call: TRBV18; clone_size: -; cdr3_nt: TGTGCCAGCTCACCTGGACAGGGTACTGAAGCTTTCTTT; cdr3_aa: CASSPGQGTEAFF
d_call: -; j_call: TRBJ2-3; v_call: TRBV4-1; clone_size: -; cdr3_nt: TGCGCCAGCAGCCAAGAGGGAGGCGGTACGGATACGCAGTATTTT; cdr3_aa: CASSQEGGGTDTQYF